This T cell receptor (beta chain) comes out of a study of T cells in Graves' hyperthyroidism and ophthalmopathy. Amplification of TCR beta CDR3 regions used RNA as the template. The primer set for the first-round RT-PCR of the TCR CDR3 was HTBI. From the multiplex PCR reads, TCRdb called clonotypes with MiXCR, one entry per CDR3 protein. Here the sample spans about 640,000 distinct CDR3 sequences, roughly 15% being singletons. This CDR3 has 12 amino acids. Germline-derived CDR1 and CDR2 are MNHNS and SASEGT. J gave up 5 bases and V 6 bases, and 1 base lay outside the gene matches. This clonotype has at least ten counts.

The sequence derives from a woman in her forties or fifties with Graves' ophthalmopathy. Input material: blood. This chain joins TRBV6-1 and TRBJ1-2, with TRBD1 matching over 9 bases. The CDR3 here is CASRQGAYGYTF. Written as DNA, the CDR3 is TGTGCCAGCAGACAGGGGGCTTATGGCTACACCTTC.